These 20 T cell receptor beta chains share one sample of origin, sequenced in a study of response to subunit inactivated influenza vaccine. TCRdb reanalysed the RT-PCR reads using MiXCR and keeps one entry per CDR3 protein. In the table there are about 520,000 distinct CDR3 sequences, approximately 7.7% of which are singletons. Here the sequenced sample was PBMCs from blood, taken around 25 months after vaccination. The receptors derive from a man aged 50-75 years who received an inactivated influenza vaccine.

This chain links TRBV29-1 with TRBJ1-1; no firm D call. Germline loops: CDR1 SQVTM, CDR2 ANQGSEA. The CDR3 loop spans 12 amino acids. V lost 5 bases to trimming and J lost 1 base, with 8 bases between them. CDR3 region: CSVSQTNTEAFF. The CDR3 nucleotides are TGCAGCGTTTCCCAGACGAACACTGAAGCTTTCTTT.

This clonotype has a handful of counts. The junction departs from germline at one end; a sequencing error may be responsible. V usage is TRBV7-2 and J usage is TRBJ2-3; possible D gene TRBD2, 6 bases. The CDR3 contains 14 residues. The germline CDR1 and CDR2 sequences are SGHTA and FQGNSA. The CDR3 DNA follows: TGTGCCAGCAGCCTGGGGACTCCCACAGCTACGCAGTATTTT. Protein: CASSLGTPTATQYF.

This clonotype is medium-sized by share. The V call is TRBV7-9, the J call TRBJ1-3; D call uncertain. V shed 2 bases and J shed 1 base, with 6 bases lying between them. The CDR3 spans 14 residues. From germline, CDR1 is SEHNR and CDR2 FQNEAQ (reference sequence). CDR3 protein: CASSLTRSGNTIYF. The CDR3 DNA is TGTGCCAGCAGCTTAACCAGGTCTGGAAACACCATATATTTT. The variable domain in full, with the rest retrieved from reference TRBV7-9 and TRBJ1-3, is DTGVSQNPRHKITKRGQNVTFRCDPISEHNRLYWYRQTLGQGPEFLTYFQNEAQLEKSRLLSDRFSAERPKGSFSTLEIQRTEQGDSAMYLCASSLTRSGNTIYFGEGSWLTVV.

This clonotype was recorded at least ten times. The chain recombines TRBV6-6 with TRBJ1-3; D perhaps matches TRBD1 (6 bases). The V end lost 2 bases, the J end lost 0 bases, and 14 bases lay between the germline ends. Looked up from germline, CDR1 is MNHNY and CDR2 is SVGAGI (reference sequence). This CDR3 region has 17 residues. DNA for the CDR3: TGTGCCAGCAGTTACCAGTCCCCGGACAGCTCTGGAAACACCATATATTTT. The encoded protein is CASSYQSPDSSGNTIYF.

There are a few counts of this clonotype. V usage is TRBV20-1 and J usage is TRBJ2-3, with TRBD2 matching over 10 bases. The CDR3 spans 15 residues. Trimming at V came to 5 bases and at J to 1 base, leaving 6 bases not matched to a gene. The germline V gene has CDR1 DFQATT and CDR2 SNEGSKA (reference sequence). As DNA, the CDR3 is TGCAGTGCTTCAACTAGCGGGGTACGCACAGATACGCAGTATTTT. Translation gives CSASTSGVRTDTQYF.

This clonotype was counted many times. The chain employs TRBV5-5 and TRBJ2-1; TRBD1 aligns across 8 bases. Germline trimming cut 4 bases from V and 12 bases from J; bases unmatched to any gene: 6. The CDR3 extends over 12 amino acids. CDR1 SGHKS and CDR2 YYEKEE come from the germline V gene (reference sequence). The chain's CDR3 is CASSQRTGRQFF. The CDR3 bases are TGTGCCAGCAGCCAACGGACAGGGAGGCAGTTCTTC.

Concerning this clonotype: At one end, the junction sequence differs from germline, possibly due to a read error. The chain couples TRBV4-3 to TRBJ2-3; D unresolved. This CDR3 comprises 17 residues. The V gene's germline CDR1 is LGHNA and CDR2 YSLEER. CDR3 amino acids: CAGSQGYRSLGTDTQYF. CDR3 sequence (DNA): TGCGCCGGCAGCCAAGGATACCGGTCTCTTGGGACAGATACGCAGTATTTT.

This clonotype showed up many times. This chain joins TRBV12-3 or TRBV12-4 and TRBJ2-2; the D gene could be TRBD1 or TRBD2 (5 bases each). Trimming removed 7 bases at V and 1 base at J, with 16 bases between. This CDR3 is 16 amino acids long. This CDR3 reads CASIPPGRKNTGELFF. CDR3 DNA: TGTGCCAGCATCCCTCCGGGACGGAAGAACACCGGGGAGCTGTTTTTT.

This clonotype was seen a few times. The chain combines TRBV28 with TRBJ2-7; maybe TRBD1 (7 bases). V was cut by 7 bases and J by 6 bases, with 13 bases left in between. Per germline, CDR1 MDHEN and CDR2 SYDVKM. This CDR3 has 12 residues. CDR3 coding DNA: TGTGCCAGCATGGAGGGGGCAGCCGAGCAGTACTTC. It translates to CASMEGAAEQYF.

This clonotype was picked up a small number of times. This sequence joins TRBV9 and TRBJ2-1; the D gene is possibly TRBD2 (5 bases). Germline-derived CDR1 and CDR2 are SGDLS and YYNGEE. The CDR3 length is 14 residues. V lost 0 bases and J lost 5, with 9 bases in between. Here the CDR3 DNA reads TGTGCCAGCAGCGTAGAAGCGGTCAACAATGAGCAGTTCTTC. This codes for CASSVEAVNNEQFF.

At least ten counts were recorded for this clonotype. DNA of the CDR3: TGTGCCGCCCGGGACAGGGACTATGGCTACACCTTC. It translates to CAARDRDYGYTF. The rearrangement links TRBV10-3 to TRBJ1-2, with 9 bases lining up with TRBD1. V lost 11 bases, J lost 3 bases, and 4 bases stayed unmatched. The CDR3 is 12 amino acids. Germline values: CDR1 ENHRY, CDR2 SYGVKD.

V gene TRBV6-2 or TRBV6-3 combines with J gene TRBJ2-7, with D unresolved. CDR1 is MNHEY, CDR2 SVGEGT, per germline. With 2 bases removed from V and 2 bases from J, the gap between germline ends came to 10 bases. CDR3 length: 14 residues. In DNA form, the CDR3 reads TGTGCCAGCAGTTACGACCGCGCCCCCTACGAGCAGTACTTC. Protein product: CASSYDRAPYEQYF.

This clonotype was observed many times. The CDR3 DNA reads TGTGCCAGCAGCCAACCGGGACGGATCTCCTACGAGCAGTACTTC. Residues: CASSQPGRISYEQYF. This rearrangement joins TRBV28 to TRBJ2-7, with D perhaps being TRBD1 or TRBD2 (5 bases each). Trimming took 6 bases from V and 0 from J, leaving 15 bases between them. This CDR3 contains 15 residues. Per germline, CDR1 MDHEN and CDR2 SYDVKM. Full variable domain (outside the CDR3, taken from reference TRBV28 and TRBJ2-7): DVKVTQSSRYLVKRTGEKVFLECVQDMDHENMFWYRQDPGLGLRLIYFSYDVKMKEKGDIPEGYSVSREKKERFSLILESASTNQTSMYLCASSQPGRISYEQYFGPGTRLTVT.

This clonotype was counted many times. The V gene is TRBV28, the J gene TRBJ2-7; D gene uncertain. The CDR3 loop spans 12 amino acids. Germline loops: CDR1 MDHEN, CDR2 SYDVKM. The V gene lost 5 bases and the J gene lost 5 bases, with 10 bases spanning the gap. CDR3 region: CASSPPRNEQYF. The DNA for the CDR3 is TGTGCCAGCAGTCCACCCCGGAACGAGCAGTACTTC.

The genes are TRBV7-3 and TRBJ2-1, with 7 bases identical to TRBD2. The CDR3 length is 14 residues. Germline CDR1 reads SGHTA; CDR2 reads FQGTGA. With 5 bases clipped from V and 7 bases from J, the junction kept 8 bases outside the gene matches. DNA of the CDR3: TGTGCCAGCAGCCCATCTTTTAGCGGGAATGAGCAGTTCTTC. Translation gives CASSPSFSGNEQFF.

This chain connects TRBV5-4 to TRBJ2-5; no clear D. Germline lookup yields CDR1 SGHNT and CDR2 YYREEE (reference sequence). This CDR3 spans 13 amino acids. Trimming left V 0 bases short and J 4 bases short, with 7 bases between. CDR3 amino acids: CASSLANVETQYF. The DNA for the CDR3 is TGTGCCAGCAGCTTGGCGAACGTAGAGACCCAGTACTTC.

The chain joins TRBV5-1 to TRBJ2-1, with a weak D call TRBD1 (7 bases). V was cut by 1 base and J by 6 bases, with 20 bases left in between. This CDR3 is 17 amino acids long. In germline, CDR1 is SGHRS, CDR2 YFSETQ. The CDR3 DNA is TGCGCCAGCAGCTTGCAGGCAGGGGGGCTGTTCGCCAATGAGCAGTTCTTC. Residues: CASSLQAGGLFANEQFF.

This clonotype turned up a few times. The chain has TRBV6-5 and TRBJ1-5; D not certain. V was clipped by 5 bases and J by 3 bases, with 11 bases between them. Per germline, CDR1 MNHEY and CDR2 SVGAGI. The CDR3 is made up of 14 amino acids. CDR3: CASSNRHTNQPQHF. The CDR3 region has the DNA TGTGCCAGCAGTAATCGACATACCAATCAGCCCCAGCATTTT.

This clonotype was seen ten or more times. CDR3 sequence reads: CSARGDREGNIQYF. The CDR3 DNA reads TGCAGTGCTAGAGGGGACAGGGAGGGGAACATTCAGTACTTC. The chain is built from TRBV20-1 and TRBJ2-4, with 9 bases identical to TRBD1. The ends lost 1 base at V and 7 bases at J; junction bases unmatched: 5. CDR1 is DFQATT, CDR2 SNEGSKA, per germline (reference sequence). This CDR3 is 14 amino acids long.

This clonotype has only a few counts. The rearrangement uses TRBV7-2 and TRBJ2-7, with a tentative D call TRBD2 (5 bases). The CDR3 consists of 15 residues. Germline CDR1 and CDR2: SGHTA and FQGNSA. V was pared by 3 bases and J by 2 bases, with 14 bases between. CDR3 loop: CASSLSGHRTYEQYF. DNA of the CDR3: TGTGCCAGCAGCTTGAGCGGCCACAGAACCTACGAGCAGTACTTC.